This T cell receptor beta chain was captured by sequencing in a study of T cell responses to AZD1222 COVID-19 vaccine. Here immunoSEQ multiplex PCR was the method, and the copy in TCRdb shows in-frame clones only, minus some. The data contain fewer than 150,000 clones, about 93% of them singletons. Per the germline V gene, CDR1 is KGHSH and CDR2 is LQKENI. The CDR3 spans 15 residues. Trimming at V came to 1 base and at J to 3 bases, leaving 0 bases not matched to a gene. The rearrangement uses TRBV18 and TRBJ2-2, with 9 bases identical to TRBD2. The receptor's source is an adult in good health. Material: peripheral blood, obtained on day 0 of AZD1222 vaccination. In DNA form, the CDR3 reads TGTGCCAGCTCACCACTAGCGGGGGACACCGGGGAGCTGTTTTTT. Its protein product is CASSPLAGDTGELFF. The whole variable domain, remainder taken from reference TRBV18 and TRBJ2-2, is NAGVMQNPRHLVRRRGQEARLRCSPMKGHSHVYWYRQLPEEGLKFMVYLQKENIIDESGMPKERFSAEFPKEGPSILRIQQVVRGDSAAYFCASSPLAGDTGELFFGEGSRLTVL.